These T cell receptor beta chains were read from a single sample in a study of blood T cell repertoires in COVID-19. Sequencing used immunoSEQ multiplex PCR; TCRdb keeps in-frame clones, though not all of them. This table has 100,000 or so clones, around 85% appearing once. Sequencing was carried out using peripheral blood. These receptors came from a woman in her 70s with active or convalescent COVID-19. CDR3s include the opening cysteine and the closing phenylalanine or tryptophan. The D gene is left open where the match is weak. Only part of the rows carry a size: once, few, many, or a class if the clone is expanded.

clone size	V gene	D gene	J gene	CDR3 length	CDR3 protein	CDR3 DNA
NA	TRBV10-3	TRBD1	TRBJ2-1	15	CAIKETGTDDNEQFF	TGTGCCATCAAGGAGACCGGGACAGATGACAATGAGCAGTTCTTC
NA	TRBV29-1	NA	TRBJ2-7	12	CSVGWGPSEQYF	TGCAGCGTTGGCTGGGGGCCTAGTGAGCAGTACTTC
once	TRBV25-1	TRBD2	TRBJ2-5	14	CASSESGGRETQYF	TGTGCCAGCAGTGAATCAGGCGGGAGAGAGACCCAGTACTTC
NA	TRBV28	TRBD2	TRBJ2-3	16	CASSEGLAGNTDTQYF	TGTGCCAGCAGTGAAGGACTAGCGGGGAACACAGATACGCAGTATTTT
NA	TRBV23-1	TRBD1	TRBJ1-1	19	CASSQLIPGQGGGNTEAFF	TGCGCCAGCAGTCAGCTAATACCGGGACAGGGGGGAGGGAACACTGAAGCTTTCTTT
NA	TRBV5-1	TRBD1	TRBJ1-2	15	CASSSNDRGDRGYTF	TGCGCCAGCAGCTCAAACGACAGGGGAGATCGTGGCTACACCTTC
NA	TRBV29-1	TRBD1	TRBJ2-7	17	CSVEGVIGGLFSDEQYF	TGCAGCGTTGAAGGGGTGATAGGGGGCCTATTCTCAGACGAGCAGTACTTC
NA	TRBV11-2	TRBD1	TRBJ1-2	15	CASSREDRDNYGYTF	TGTGCCAGCAGCAGAGAGGACAGGGATAACTATGGCTACACCTTC
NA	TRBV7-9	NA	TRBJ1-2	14	CASSLIRGDYGYTF	TGTGCCAGCAGCTTAATTCGGGGTGACTATGGCTACACCTTC
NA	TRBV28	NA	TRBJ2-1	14	CASRGYGRHNEQFF	TGTGCCTCGAGAGGATACGGCCGGCATAATGAGCAGTTCTTC
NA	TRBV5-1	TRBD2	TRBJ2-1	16	CASSLGTTSSYNEQFF	TGCGCCAGCAGCCTCGGGACTACTAGCTCCTACAATGAGCAGTTCTTC
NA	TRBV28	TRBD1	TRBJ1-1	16	CASSLLGQGINTEAFF	TGTGCCAGCAGTTTATTAGGACAGGGGATTAACACTGAAGCTTTCTTT
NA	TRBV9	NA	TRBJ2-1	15	CASSATGQSYNEQFF	TGTGCCAGCAGCGCAACCGGACAGTCCTACAATGAGCAGTTCTTC
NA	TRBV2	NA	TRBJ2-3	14	CAASAGTRGDTQYF	TGTGCCGCCTCCGCGGGGACCCGGGGAGATACGCAGTATTTT
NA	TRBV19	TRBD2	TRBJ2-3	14	CASSTSRGAGGLSF	TGTGCCAGTAGTACGTCTCGGGGAGCGGGGGGGTTATCTTTT
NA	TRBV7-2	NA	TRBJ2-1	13	CASSRTSGNEQFF	TGTGCCAGCAGTCGTACTTCGGGCAATGAGCAGTTCTTC
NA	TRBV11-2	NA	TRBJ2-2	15	CASSPWTALGGELFF	TGTGCCAGCAGCCCGTGGACAGCCCTGGGCGGGGAGCTGTTTTTT
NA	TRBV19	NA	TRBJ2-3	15	CASTYGQGWSDTQYF	TGTGCCAGTACCTATGGGCAGGGGTGGTCAGATACGCAGTATTTT
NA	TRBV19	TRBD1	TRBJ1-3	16	CASSTGQGALGNTIYF	TGTGCCAGTAGTACGGGACAGGGGGCGCTTGGAAACACCATATATTTT
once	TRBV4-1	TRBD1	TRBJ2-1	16	CASRQGVGQTYNEQFF	TGCGCCAGCAGACAAGGTGTGGGACAGACCTACAATGAGCAGTTCTTC
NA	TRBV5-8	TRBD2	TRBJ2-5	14	CASSHRTSAETQYF	TGTGCCAGCAGCCACCGGACTAGCGCGGAGACCCAGTACTTC
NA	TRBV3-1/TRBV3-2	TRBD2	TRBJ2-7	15	CASSLLTSGRGEQYF	TGTGCCAGCAGCCTTCTGACTAGCGGGAGGGGCGAGCAGTACTTC
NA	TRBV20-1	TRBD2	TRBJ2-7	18	CSASPVGTRTSGLYEQYF	TGCAGTGCTAGTCCCGTCGGGACTCGGACTAGCGGTCTCTACGAGCAGTACTTC
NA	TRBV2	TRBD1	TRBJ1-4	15	CASSEWKAGGEKLFF	TGTGCCAGCAGTGAATGGAAGGCAGGGGGGGAAAAACTGTTTTTT
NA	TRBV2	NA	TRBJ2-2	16	CASSEAQFFSAGELFF	TGTGCCAGCAGTGAAGCGCAATTCTTCTCGGCCGGGGAGCTGTTTTTT
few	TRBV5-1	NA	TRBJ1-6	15	CASSLGQTNNSPLHF	TGCGCCAGCAGCTTGGGACAGACAAATAATTCACCCCTCCACTTT
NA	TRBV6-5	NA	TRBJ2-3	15	CASRKGSTGTDTQYF	TGTGCCAGCCGAAAAGGGAGCACCGGCACAGATACGCAGTATTTT
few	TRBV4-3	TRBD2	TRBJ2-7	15	CASSQNWGGYYEQYF	TGCGCCAGCAGCCAGAACTGGGGGGGTTACTACGAGCAGTACTTC
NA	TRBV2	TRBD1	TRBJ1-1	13	CASSLQGVTEAFF	TGTGCCAGCAGTCTGCAGGGGGTAACTGAAGCTTTCTTT
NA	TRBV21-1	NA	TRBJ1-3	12	CATRGCGNTIYF	TGTGCCACCCGGGGGTGTGGAAACACCATATATTTT
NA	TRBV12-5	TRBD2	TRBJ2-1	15	CASGFGTTLYNEQFF	TGTGCTAGTGGTTTTGGGACTACCCTTTACAATGAGCAGTTCTTC
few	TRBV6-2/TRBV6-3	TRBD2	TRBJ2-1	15	CASSISGSPYNEQFF	TGTGCCAGCAGTATCAGCGGGAGCCCCTACAATGAGCAGTTCTTC
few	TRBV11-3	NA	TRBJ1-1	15	CASSEGVGMNTEAFF	TGTGCCAGCAGCGAGGGGGTCGGCATGAACACTGAAGCTTTCTTT
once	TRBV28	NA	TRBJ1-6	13	CASSPVYNSPLHF	TGTGCCAGCAGTCCGGTATATAATTCACCCCTCCACTTT
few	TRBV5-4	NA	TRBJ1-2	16	CASSRGGQPSNYGYTF	TGTGCCAGCAGCCGTGGAGGACAGCCCTCTAACTATGGCTACACCTTC
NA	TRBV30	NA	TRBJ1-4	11	CAWSKNEKLFF	TGTGCCTGGAGCAAAAATGAAAAACTGTTTTTT
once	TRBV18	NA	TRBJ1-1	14	CASSPRKGHTEAFF	TGTGCCAGCTCACCACGGAAGGGGCACACTGAAGCTTTCTTT
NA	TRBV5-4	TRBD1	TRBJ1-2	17	CASSRTGVGLANYGYTF	TGTGCCAGCAGCCGAACAGGGGTAGGCTTAGCTAACTATGGCTACACCTTC
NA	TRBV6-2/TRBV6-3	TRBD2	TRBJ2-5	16	CASSYGWLAGEETQYF	TGTGCCAGCAGTTACGGGTGGCTAGCGGGGGAAGAGACCCAGTACTTC
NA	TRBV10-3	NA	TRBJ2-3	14	CAIRPKEATDTQYF	TGTGCCATCAGGCCTAAGGAAGCGACAGATACGCAGTATTTT
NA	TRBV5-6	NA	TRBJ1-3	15	CASIIRGSSGNTIYF	TGTGCCAGCATCATTAGAGGGAGCTCTGGAAACACCATATATTTT
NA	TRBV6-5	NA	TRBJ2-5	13	CASTLGGGVAQYF	TGTGCCAGCACCCTAGGGGGGGGAGTGGCCCAGTACTTC
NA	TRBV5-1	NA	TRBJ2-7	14	CASSLGQGGYEQYF	TGCGCCAGCAGCTTAGGACAGGGAGGGTACGAGCAGTACTTC
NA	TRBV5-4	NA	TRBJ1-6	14	CASSWTEGNSPLHF	TGTGCCAGCAGCTGGACAGAGGGAAATTCACCCCTCCACTTT
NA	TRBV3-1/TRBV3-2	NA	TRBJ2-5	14	CASSQAQGQETQYF	TGTGCCAGCAGCCAAGCTCAGGGACAAGAGACCCAGTACTTC
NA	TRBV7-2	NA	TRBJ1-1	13	CASSEDYNTEAFF	TGTGCCAGCAGCGAAGACTATAACACTGAAGCTTTCTTT
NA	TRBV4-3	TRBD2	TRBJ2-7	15	CASSPRLAGGYEQYF	TGCGCCAGCAGCCCCCGACTAGCGGGGGGTTACGAGCAGTACTTC
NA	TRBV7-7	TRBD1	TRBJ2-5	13	CASSRDRQETQYF	TGTGCTAGCAGCCGGGACAGGCAAGAGACCCAGTACTTC
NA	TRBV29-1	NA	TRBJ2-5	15	CSVEDYTTGTETQYF	TGCAGCGTTGAAGATTACACCACAGGGACGGAGACCCAGTACTTC
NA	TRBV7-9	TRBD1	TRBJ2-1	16	CASSVTGTDKNNEQFF	TGTGCCAGCAGCGTTACCGGGACAGATAAGAACAATGAGCAGTTCTTC
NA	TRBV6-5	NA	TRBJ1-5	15	CASSKAREGNQPQHF	TGTGCCAGCAGCAAGGCCCGGGAGGGCAATCAGCCCCAGCATTTT
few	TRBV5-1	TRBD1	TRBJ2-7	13	CASSWTGGVSPYF	TGCGCCAGCAGCTGGACAGGGGGCGTGAGCCCGTACTTC
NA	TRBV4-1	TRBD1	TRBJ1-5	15	CASSTDRISNQPQHF	TGCGCCAGTTCGACGGACAGGATTAGCAATCAGCCCCAGCATTTT
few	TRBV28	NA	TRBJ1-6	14	CASSLRGSTSKLHF	TGTGCCAGCAGTTTACGGGGTAGTACGAGTAAGCTCCACTTT
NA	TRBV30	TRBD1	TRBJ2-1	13	CAWTGGTYNEQFF	TGTGCCTGGACAGGGGGAACCTACAATGAGCAGTTCTTC
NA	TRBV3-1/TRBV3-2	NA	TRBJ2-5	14	CASSQEGAWVTQYF	TGTGCCAGCAGCCAAGAAGGGGCATGGGTAACCCAGTACTTC
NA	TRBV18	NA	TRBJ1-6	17	CASSPRQQSSYNSPLHF	TGTGCCAGCTCACCACGACAGCAGAGCTCCTATAATTCACCCCTCCACTTT
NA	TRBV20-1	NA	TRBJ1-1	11	CSASTNTEAFF	TGCAGTGCTAGTACTAACACTGAAGCTTTCTTT
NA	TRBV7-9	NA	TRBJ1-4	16	CASSPAREALNEKLFF	TGTGCCAGCAGCCCCGCCAGGGAGGCCTTAAATGAAAAACTGTTTTTT